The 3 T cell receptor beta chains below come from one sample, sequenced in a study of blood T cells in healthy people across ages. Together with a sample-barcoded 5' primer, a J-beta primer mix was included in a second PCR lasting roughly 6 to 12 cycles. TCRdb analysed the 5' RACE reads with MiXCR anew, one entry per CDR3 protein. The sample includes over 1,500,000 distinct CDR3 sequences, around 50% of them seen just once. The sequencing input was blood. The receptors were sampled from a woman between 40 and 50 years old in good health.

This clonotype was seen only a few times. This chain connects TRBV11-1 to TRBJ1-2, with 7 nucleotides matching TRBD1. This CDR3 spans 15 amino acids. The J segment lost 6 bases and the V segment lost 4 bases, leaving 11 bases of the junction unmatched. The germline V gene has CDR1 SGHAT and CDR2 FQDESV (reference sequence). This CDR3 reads CASSSETGPLDGYTF. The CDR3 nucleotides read TGTGCCAGCAGCTCCGAGACAGGGCCCCTGGATGGCTACACCTTC.

For the CDR3, the DNA is TGCAGTGCTAGAGATAGCTGGCAGCGTGAGCAGTTCTTC. Residues: CSARDSWQREQFF. This rearrangement joins TRBV20-1 to TRBJ2-1; no firm D call. The CDR3 has 13 residues. Per the germline V gene, CDR1 is DFQATT and CDR2 is SNEGSKA (reference sequence). V lost 0 bases to trimming and J lost 9 bases, with 12 bases between them.

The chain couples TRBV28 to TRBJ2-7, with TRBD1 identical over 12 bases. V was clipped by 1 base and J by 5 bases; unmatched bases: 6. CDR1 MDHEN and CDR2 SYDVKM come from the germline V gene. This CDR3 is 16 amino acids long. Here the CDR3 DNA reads TGTGCCAGCAGTTTATTAGAAGGGACAGGGGGCGACGAGCAGTACTTC. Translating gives CASSLLEGTGGDEQYF.